Following are 12 T cell receptor beta chains from one sample sequenced in a study of T cell repertoires in cytomegalovirus infection. Via MiXCR, TCRdb re-called the reads, giving one row per CDR3 protein. The sample includes some 590,000 distinct CDR3 sequences, around 40% of them seen just once. Antigens of these TCRs are unknown. Specimen: cultured PBMCs, collected from culture after CMV antigen stimulation. The receptors here all came from a human donor in good health (CMV status not recorded). Some clones in this sample may be carry-over from other donors' samples.

The chain has TRBV7-2 and TRBJ1-4, with D maybe TRBD1 (6 bases). The CDR3 consists of 15 residues. V gave up 7 bases and J gave up 2 bases, with 14 bases separating them. CDR1 and CDR2 (germline): SGHTA, FQGNSA. CDR3 region: CASTFLGATNEKLFF. CDR3 nucleotide sequence: TGTGCCAGCACCTTTTTGGGGGCCACTAATGAAAAACTGTTTTTT. The full variable domain, its missing parts supplied by reference TRBV7-2 and TRBJ1-4, is GAGVSQSPSNKVTEKGKDVELRCDPISGHTALYWYRQSLGQGLEFLIYFQGNSAPDKSGLPSDRFSAERTGGSVSTLTIQRTQQEDSAVYLCASTFLGATNEKLFFGSGTQLSVL.

V is TRBV7-2 and J is TRBJ2-5, with 8 bases that match TRBD1. V lost 5 bases, J lost 0 bases, and 2 bases stayed unmatched. This CDR3 has 14 residues. Germline-derived CDR1 and CDR2 are SGHTA and FQGNSA. CDR3 nucleotides: TGTGCCAGCAGCCCAGGGGGCTACCAAGAGACCCAGTACTTC. The encoded protein is CASSPGGYQETQYF.

The CDR3 is CATSRGTDRAANEKLFF. CDR3 in DNA: TGTGCCACCAGCAGAGGGACGGACAGGGCGGCTAATGAAAAACTGTTTTTT. This chain links TRBV15 with TRBJ1-4; 8 bases are a match to TRBD1. The V and J ends lost 1 base and 3 bases, in that order; junction bases with no gene match: 7. This CDR3 contains 17 residues. Germline V gives CDR1 LNHNV, CDR2 YYDKDF (reference sequence).

The chain is built from TRBV6-1 and TRBJ2-3; 11 nucleotides agree with TRBD2. Per germline, CDR1 MNHNS and CDR2 SASEGT. The CDR3 has 16 amino acids. After removal of 6 bases from V and 2 bases from J, the junction contained 7 bases not matched to a gene. CDR3 sequence (DNA): TGTGCCAGCAGCGCCCATAGCGGGAGGGCCACAGATACGCAGTATTTT. Protein sequence: CASSAHSGRATDTQYF.

The rearrangement joins TRBV7-9 to TRBJ2-7, with 12 bases fitting TRBD1. The V segment lost 5 bases and the J segment 5 bases; nucleotides outside the gene matches: 7. The CDR3 is 15 amino acids. Germline V lookup: CDR1 SEHNR, CDR2 FQNEAQ (reference sequence). This CDR3 reads CASSPGTGGLDEQYF. DNA of the CDR3: TGTGCCAGCAGCCCCGGGACAGGGGGCTTGGACGAGCAGTACTTC.

DNA of the CDR3: TGCAGTGCCCGAACGGGAAGGACTAGCGGGGGCAAGCAGTATTTT. Amino acids: CSARTGRTSGGKQYF. This chain uses TRBV20-1 with TRBJ2-3; 13 bases map to TRBD2. The CDR3 contains 15 residues. CDR1 and CDR2 from the germline V gene are DFQATT and SNEGSKA (reference sequence). V was clipped by 6 bases and J by 11 bases; unmatched bases: 14.

V gene TRBV7-3 combines with J gene TRBJ1-2, with D unclear. Between the trimmed V and J ends, which lost 3 bases and 4 bases, there was a span of 9 bases. CDR1 and CDR2 from the germline V gene are SGHTA and FQGTGA. The CDR3 is 13 amino acids. The CDR3 reads CASSFFSGYGYTF. CDR3 sequence (DNA): TGTGCCAGCAGCTTTTTCAGTGGCTATGGCTACACCTTC. The full variable domain, completed using reference TRBV7-3 and TRBJ1-2, is GAGVSQTPSNKVTEKGKYVELRCDPISGHTALYWYRQSLGQGPEFLIYFQGTGAADDSGLPNDRFFAVRPEGSVSTLKIQRTERGDSAVYLCASSFFSGYGYTFGSGTRLTVV.

The rearrangement joins TRBV6-5 to TRBJ2-5; 13 nucleotides match TRBD2. This CDR3 is 15 amino acids long. The J segment lost 3 bases and the V segment lost 5 bases, leaving 3 bases of the junction unmatched. CDR1 is MNHEY and CDR2 is SVGAGI in the germline V gene. CDR3 residues: CASSPTSGGEETQYF. In nucleotides, the CDR3 is TGTGCCAGCAGTCCCACTAGCGGGGGGGAAGAGACCCAGTACTTC.

The CDR3 DNA is TGCAGTGCTAGAGGGCGGGGCCAGCCCCAGCATTTT. This codes for CSARGRGQPQHF. The chain carries TRBV20-1 and TRBJ1-5, with D perhaps matching TRBD1 (5 bases). The germline gives CDR1 DFQATT, CDR2 SNEGSKA (reference sequence). The CDR3 loop spans 12 amino acids. Trimming took off 1 base at V and 7 bases at J, with 8 bases between the two ends.

The chain has TRBV7-4 and TRBJ2-7; D gene uncertain. Germline CDR1 is SGHVT and CDR2 is SQSDAQ. The CDR3 runs to 12 residues. V lost 4 bases, J lost 6 bases, and 10 bases lay in between. The CDR3 here is CASSSQVREQYF. CDR3 bases: TGTGCCAGCAGCTCCCAGGTTCGCGAGCAGTACTTC.

The chain carries TRBV6-6 and TRBJ1-6; D not certain. Trimming took off 0 bases at V and 4 bases at J, with 10 bases between the two ends. This CDR3 has 16 amino acids. CDR1 is MNHNY and CDR2 is SVGAGI in the germline V gene (reference sequence). CDR3 loop: CASSYSVEAYNSPLHF. The CDR3 nucleotides are TGTGCCAGCAGTTACTCTGTGGAGGCATATAATTCACCCCTCCACTTT.

This clonotype was recorded a few times. The V gene is TRBV4-2, the J gene TRBJ2-1; 9 bases map to TRBD2. J lost 10 bases, V lost 0 bases, and 4 bases had no gene match. Looked up from germline, CDR1 is LGHNA and CDR2 is YNFKEQ. This CDR3 comprises 14 residues. The CDR3 nucleotides read TGTGCCAGCAGCCAAGATCCAGCGGGGGGCGAGCAGTTCTTC. As protein: CASSQDPAGGEQFF.